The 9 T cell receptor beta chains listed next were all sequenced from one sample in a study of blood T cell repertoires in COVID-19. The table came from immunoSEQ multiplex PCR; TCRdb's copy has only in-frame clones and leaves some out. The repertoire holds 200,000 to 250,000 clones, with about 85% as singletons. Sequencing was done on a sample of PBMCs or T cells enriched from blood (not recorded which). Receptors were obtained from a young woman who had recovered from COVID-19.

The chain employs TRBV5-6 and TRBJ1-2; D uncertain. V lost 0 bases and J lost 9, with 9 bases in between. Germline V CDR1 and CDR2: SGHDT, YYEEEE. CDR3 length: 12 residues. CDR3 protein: CASSLVSGSYTF. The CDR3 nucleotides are TGTGCCAGCAGCTTGGTGTCCGGGAGCTACACCTTC.

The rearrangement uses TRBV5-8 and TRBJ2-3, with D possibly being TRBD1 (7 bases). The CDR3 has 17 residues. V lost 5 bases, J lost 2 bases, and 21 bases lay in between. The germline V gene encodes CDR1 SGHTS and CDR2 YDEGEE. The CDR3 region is CASRNYRGGVVTDTQYF. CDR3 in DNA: TGTGCCAGCAGGAACTACAGGGGAGGCGTAGTCACAGATACGCAGTATTTT.

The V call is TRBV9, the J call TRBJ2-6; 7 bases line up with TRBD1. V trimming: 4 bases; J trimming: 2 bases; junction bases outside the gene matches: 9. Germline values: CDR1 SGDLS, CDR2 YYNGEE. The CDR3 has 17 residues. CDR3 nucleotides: TGTGCCAGCAGCCCAGGTAACAGGGGACCTGGGGCCAACGTCCTGACTTTC. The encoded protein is CASSPGNRGPGANVLTF.

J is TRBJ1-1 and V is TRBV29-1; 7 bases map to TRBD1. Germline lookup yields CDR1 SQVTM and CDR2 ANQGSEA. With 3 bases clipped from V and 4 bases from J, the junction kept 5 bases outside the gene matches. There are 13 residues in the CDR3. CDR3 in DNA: TGCAGCGTTGACTACAGGGGCGGCACTGAAGCTTTCTTT. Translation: CSVDYRGGTEAFF.

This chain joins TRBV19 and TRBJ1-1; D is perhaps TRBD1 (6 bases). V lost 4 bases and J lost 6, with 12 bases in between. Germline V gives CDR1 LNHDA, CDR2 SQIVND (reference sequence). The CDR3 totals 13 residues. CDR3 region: CASSRGGEAEAFF. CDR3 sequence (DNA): TGTGCCAGTAGTAGGGGGGGCGAAGCTGAAGCTTTCTTT.

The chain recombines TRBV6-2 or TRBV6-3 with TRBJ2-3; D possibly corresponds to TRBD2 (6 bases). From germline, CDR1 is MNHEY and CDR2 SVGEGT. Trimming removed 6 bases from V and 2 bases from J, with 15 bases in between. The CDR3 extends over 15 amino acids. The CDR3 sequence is CASSLFGGTTDTQYF. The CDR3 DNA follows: TGTGCCAGCAGCCTCTTTGGGGGGACCACAGATACGCAGTATTTT.

The CDR3 bases are TGTGCCAGCAGCTCAAATCCCCTGGGGTGGGAGAGCACTGAAGCTTTCTTT. This translates into CASSSNPLGWESTEAFF. The chain has TRBV11-2 and TRBJ1-1, with D unresolved. CDR3 size: 17 residues. CDR1 is SGHAT, CDR2 FQNNGV, per germline. Trimming left V 4 bases short and J 4 bases short, with 22 bases between.

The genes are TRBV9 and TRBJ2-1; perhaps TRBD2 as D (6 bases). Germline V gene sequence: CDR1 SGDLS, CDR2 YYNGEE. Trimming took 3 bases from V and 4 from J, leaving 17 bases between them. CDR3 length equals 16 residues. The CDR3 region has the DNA TGTGCCAGCAGCGGGACCCTAGCGCGAGGATACAATGAGCAGTTCTTC. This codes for CASSGTLARGYNEQFF.

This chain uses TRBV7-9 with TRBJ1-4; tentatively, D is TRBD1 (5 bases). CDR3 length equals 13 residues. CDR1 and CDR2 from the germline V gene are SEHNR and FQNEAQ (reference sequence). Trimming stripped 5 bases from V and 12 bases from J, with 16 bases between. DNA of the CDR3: TGTGCCAGCAGCACAGCCAGGGCTTTGGAACTGTTTTTT. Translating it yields CASSTARALELFF.